The 17 T cell receptor beta chains in this list originate from one sample, sequenced in a study of blood T cell repertoires in COVID-19. Assay: immunoSEQ multiplex PCR; the TCRdb copy retains only in-frame clones and omits some. The table records 160,000 or so clones, 75% to 80% of them present only once. The sequenced sample consisted of peripheral blood. These receptors came from a woman older than 75 with acute or convalescent COVID-19.

This clone was counted only a few times. The chain is built from TRBV5-4 and TRBJ1-2; 8 bases align to TRBD1. The CDR3 is made up of 13 amino acids. With 0 bases clipped from V and 8 bases from J, the junction kept 3 bases outside the gene matches. The germline CDR1 and CDR2 sequences are SGHNT and YYREEE (reference sequence). CDR3 sequence: CASSLGQGLGYTF. CDR3 bases: TGTGCCAGCAGCTTGGGACAGGGGTTAGGCTACACCTTC.

The V gene is TRBV5-1, the J gene TRBJ1-2; D perhaps matches TRBD1 (5 bases). The germline V and J ends were trimmed by 4 bases and 5 bases, with 12 bases remaining between them. There are 13 residues in the CDR3. Germline V gives CDR1 SGHRS, CDR2 YFSETQ. For the CDR3, the DNA is TGCGCCAGCAGCCAAGGGGCGGGATATGGCTACACCTTC. It yields the protein CASSQGAGYGYTF.

The chain carries TRBV27 and TRBJ1-3; D ambiguous. The CDR3 loop spans 15 amino acids. The germline CDR1 and CDR2 sequences are MNHEY and SMNVEV (reference sequence). Deletions cut 2 bases from V and 0 bases from J, with 8 bases between. CDR3 sequence: CASSLGGSSGNTIYF. The CDR3 DNA is TGTGCCAGCAGTTTAGGCGGTAGCTCTGGAAACACCATATATTTT.

The chain employs TRBV6-5 and TRBJ1-1; 7 nucleotides agree with TRBD1. CDR1 and CDR2 from the germline V gene are MNHEY and SVGAGI. The CDR3 totals 13 residues. J was trimmed by 5 bases and V by 5 bases; bases with no gene match: 5. The CDR3 spells CASSINRGTEAFF. CDR3 nucleotide sequence: TGTGCCAGCAGTATTAACAGGGGAACTGAAGCTTTCTTT.

The gene calls are TRBV5-6 and TRBJ1-2; 10 nucleotides agree with TRBD1. Germline loops: CDR1 SGHDT, CDR2 YYEEEE. The CDR3 runs 15 residues. With V trimmed by 3 bases and J by 5 bases, 7 bases remained unmatched. CDR3 residues: CASSSGQGIAYGYTF. The CDR3 DNA sequence: TGTGCCAGCAGCTCGGGACAGGGGATTGCTTATGGCTACACCTTC.

This chain connects TRBV12-5 to TRBJ2-6; 7 bases align to TRBD1. The CDR3 has 18 amino acids. Germline values: CDR1 LGHNT, CDR2 FRNRAP. V gave up 1 base and J gave up 0 bases; unmatched junction bases: 6. CDR3 amino acids: CASGLGDSLFSGANVLTF. In DNA form, the CDR3 reads TGTGCTAGTGGTTTGGGGGACAGCCTCTTCTCTGGGGCCAACGTCCTGACTTTC.

The chain carries TRBV28 and TRBJ1-2; a weak D match, TRBD1 (5 bases). Trimming took 5 bases from V and 4 from J, leaving 14 bases between them. The CDR3 has 14 amino acids. Germline assignment: CDR1 MDHEN and CDR2 SYDVKM. CDR3 nucleotides: TGTGCCAGCAGTATCCCAACAGGCGTCTATGGCTACACCTTC. Translating it yields CASSIPTGVYGYTF.

The chain combines TRBV10-2 with TRBJ2-7; TRBD1 aligns across 7 bases. With 2 bases clipped from V and 6 bases from J, the junction kept 7 bases outside the gene matches. The CDR3 extends over 14 amino acids. Germline CDR1 WSHSY, CDR2 SAAADI. CDR3 nucleotide sequence: TGCGCCAGCAGTGAGCAACAGGGGATTGGCGAGCAGTACTTC. It translates to CASSEQQGIGEQYF.

The rearrangement uses TRBV18 and TRBJ2-2; perhaps TRBD2 as D (5 bases). Deletions cut 4 bases from V and 5 bases from J, with 17 bases between. The CDR3 has 16 residues. CDR1 is KGHSH, CDR2 LQKENI, per germline. In DNA form, the CDR3 reads TGTGCCAGCTCACTCGCTCAAGGCTCGGGAACCGGGGAGCTGTTTTTT. Its translation: CASSLAQGSGTGELFF.

J is TRBJ2-3 and V is TRBV29-1; D might be TRBD2 (6 bases). Trimming took 3 bases from V and 7 from J, leaving 14 bases between them. Looked up from germline, CDR1 is SQVTM and CDR2 is ANQGSEA. CDR3 length: 13 amino acids. In DNA, the CDR3 is TGCAGCGTTGATTACGAAGGGAGGTATACGCAGTATTTT. This translates into CSVDYEGRYTQYF.

The chain joins TRBV4-2 to TRBJ1-4; 7 nucleotides line up with TRBD1. The germline V gene has CDR1 LGHNA and CDR2 YNFKEQ. J was trimmed by 4 bases and V by 0 bases; bases with no gene match: 8. The CDR3 has 17 residues. The CDR3 region is CASSQDHWDSSNEKLFF. Written as DNA, the CDR3 is TGTGCCAGCAGCCAAGATCATTGGGACAGTAGTAATGAAAAACTGTTTTTT.

This chain joins TRBV24-1 and TRBJ2-1; 11 positions agree with TRBD2. This CDR3 is built from 17 residues. From germline, CDR1 is KGHDR and CDR2 SFDVKD. V lost 0 bases and J lost 4; bases outside the gene matches: 4. CDR3: CATSDLPTSGGYNEQFF. Here the CDR3 DNA reads TGTGCCACCAGTGATTTGCCAACTAGCGGGGGTTACAATGAGCAGTTCTTC.

This clone was seen only a few times. The chain recombines TRBV7-3 with TRBJ1-1; TRBD1 is a possible D gene (6 bases). Germline V lookup: CDR1 SGHTA, CDR2 FQGTGA. V was cut by 4 bases and J by 1 base, with 7 bases left in between. There are 13 residues in the CDR3. CDR3 sequence (DNA): TGTGCCAGCAGCTACAGGGAGAACACTGAAGCTTTCTTT. Amino acid sequence: CASSYRENTEAFF.

The chain has TRBV27 and TRBJ1-1, with no clear D. V lost 6 bases and J 0 bases, leaving 11 bases between the germline ends. The CDR3 totals 14 residues. Germline values: CDR1 MNHEY, CDR2 SMNVEV (reference sequence). The CDR3 nucleotides are TGTGCCAGCAGCCTTACCTACCTGAACACTGAAGCTTTCTTT. Encoded protein: CASSLTYLNTEAFF.

The CDR3 loop is CASSYDSTTNEKLFF. The DNA of the CDR3 is TGTGCCAGCAGTTACGACAGTACAACTAATGAAAAACTGTTTTTT. The J gene is TRBJ1-4, the V gene TRBV6-5; D might be TRBD1 (5 bases). Trimming shortened V by 2 bases and J by 0 bases, and 7 bases separated the two germline ends. CDR1 is MNHEY and CDR2 is SVGAGI in the germline V gene. The CDR3 is made up of 15 amino acids.

The rearrangement joins TRBV27 to TRBJ2-2; TRBD2 is a possible D gene (5 bases). This CDR3 spans 17 amino acids. V was cut by 0 bases and J by 5 bases, with 16 bases left in between. CDR1 is MNHEY and CDR2 is SMNVEV in the germline V gene (reference sequence). This CDR3 reads CASSLSFSGSRTGELFF. CDR3 in DNA: TGTGCCAGCAGTTTATCGTTTTCGGGATCGAGGACCGGGGAGCTGTTTTTT.

The chain combines TRBV18 with TRBJ1-1, with D tentatively TRBD1 (6 bases). The CDR3 is 14 amino acids. The germline gives CDR1 KGHSH, CDR2 LQKENI. Trimming pared 5 bases from V and 7 bases from J, leaving 17 bases between. The DNA for the CDR3 is TGTGCCAGCTCATCGGACAGTGGGACGTTTGAAGCTTTCTTT. It encodes CASSSDSGTFEAFF.